These 10 T cell receptor beta chains share one sample of origin, sequenced in a study of vaccination and CD4 T cells after COVID-19. Their cognate antigens are unknown. The study sequenced cultured CD4+ T cell DNA using the Oncomine TCR Beta short-read assay. TCRdb reanalysed the PCR reads using MiXCR and keeps one entry per CDR3 protein. The sample consists of approximately 3,200 distinct CDR3 sequences, approximately 22% of them appearing once. Treatment given: approximately 9-day PBMC culture with coronavirus spike peptide pools or control peptides (ViraFEST assay). The sequences come from CD4+ T cells from blood, cultured in vitro, collected after SARS-CoV-2 vaccination. The receptors were gathered from a human donor who had recovered from COVID-19.

This clonotype ranks as medium-sized. This chain uses TRBV7-9 with TRBJ2-5, with TRBD1 identical over 7 bases. The CDR3 contains 14 residues. Germline CDR1 and CDR2: SEHNR and FQNEAQ (reference sequence). J gave up 4 bases and V 6 bases, and 8 bases lay outside the gene matches. The CDR3 DNA follows: TGTGCCAGCAGGACAGGGCTGGACCGAGAGACCCAGTACTTC. Its protein product is CASRTGLDRETQYF.

This chain joins TRBV27 and TRBJ1-1; D gene ambiguous. Germline CDR1 and CDR2: MNHEY and SMNVEV (reference sequence). V was trimmed by 8 bases and J by 1 base, leaving 14 bases between them. CDR3 size: 14 residues. CDR3 protein: CASGARRRNTEAFF. As DNA, the CDR3 is TGTGCCAGCGGTGCAAGGAGGAGGAACACTGAAGCTTTCTTT.

The V gene is TRBV7-2, the J gene TRBJ1-2; D remains unclear. Trimming removed 1 base from V and 12 bases from J, with 21 bases in between. This CDR3 is built from 15 residues. Germline CDR1 reads SGHTA; CDR2 reads FQGNSA. The CDR3, as DNA: TGTGCCAGCAGCTTAGACCCGGGAGCCCGCGCGGCCCACACCTTC. It codes for CASSLDPGARAAHTF.

This clonotype is termed medium-sized (0.01 to 0.1%). The chain employs TRBV20-1 and TRBJ2-7; 8 bases are shared with TRBD2. The CDR3 covers 15 residues. V was clipped by 6 bases and J by 6 bases; unmatched bases: 16. Germline CDR1 and CDR2: DFQATT and SNEGSKA (reference sequence). CDR3 sequence (DNA): TGCAGTGCCCACCTTGCGACGGGGGGGAATGGCGAGCAGTACTTC. It yields the protein CSAHLATGGNGEQYF.

This clonotype has a handful of counts. The rearrangement links TRBV10-3 to TRBJ1-2, with D perhaps matching TRBD1 (6 bases). The CDR3 runs to 14 residues. V was clipped by 2 bases and J by 3 bases, with 10 bases between them. From germline, CDR1 is ENHRY and CDR2 SYGVKD. The CDR3 nucleotides are TGTGCCATCAGTGAGGCGCAGGGGTACTATGGCTACACCTTC. This codes for CAISEAQGYYGYTF.

V gene TRBV20-1 combines with J gene TRBJ1-5; the match to TRBD1 covers 8 bases. Germline CDR1 reads DFQATT; CDR2 reads SNEGSKA (reference sequence). The junction had 10 bases not matched to a gene; V was cut back by 0 bases and J by 0 bases. The CDR3 runs 18 residues. CDR3 bases: TGCAGTGCTAGAGACCTCGGGACAGGTGACTATAGCAATCAGCCCCAGCATTTT. Translation: CSARDLGTGDYSNQPQHF.

This clonotype was detected many times. This sequence joins TRBV7-2 and TRBJ1-2, with D uncertain. V was pared by 1 base and J by 3 bases, with 6 bases between. The CDR3 is 13 amino acids. Germline assignment: CDR1 SGHTA and CDR2 FQGNSA. CDR3 residues: CASSLELYYGYTF. The DNA of the CDR3 is TGTGCCAGCAGCTTAGAGCTATACTATGGCTACACCTTC.

The V call is TRBV4-1, the J call TRBJ1-2; 9 nucleotides match TRBD1. Germline V gives CDR1 MGHRA, CDR2 YSYEKL. The trim removed 1 base at V and 4 bases at J, leaving 13 bases unmatched. This CDR3 is built from 18 residues. The CDR3 spells CASSQGGQGKSSAYGYTF. The CDR3 DNA reads TGCGCCAGCAGCCAAGGAGGACAGGGGAAAAGTTCTGCCTATGGCTACACCTTC.

This sequence joins TRBV5-1 and TRBJ2-1; D is perhaps TRBD2 (6 bases). Germline loops: CDR1 SGHRS, CDR2 YFSETQ. V lost 0 bases and J lost 10, with 8 bases in between. The CDR3 is 12 residues long. CDR3 nucleotide sequence: TGCGCCAGCAGCTTGGCCGGGGGAGAGCAGTTCTTC. Protein: CASSLAGGEQFF.

The chain recombines TRBV7-2 with TRBJ2-3; D unclear. V lost 5 bases to trimming and J lost 9 bases, with 15 bases between them. The CDR3 has 13 amino acids. Per germline, CDR1 SGHTA and CDR2 FQGNSA. In nucleotides, the CDR3 is TGTGCCAGCAGCCCCATCCCGAGCGCCACGCAGTATTTT. Protein product: CASSPIPSATQYF.